The 20 T cell receptor beta chains given below trace back to one sample, sequenced in a study of blood T cell repertoires in COVID-19. Sequencing was performed with immunoSEQ multiplex PCR; in TCRdb, only in-frame clones are kept and a portion is missing. The sample includes 95,000 to 150,000 clones, about 93% of them seen just once. Sequences were obtained from peripheral blood. The receptors stem from a man between 50 and 59 years old with COVID-19, enrolled during active disease.

This sequence joins TRBV30 and TRBJ1-5; no reliable D call. CDR1 and CDR2 from the germline V gene are GTSNPN and SVGIG (reference sequence). The CDR3 loop spans 13 amino acids. V gave up 1 base and J gave up 5 bases, with 9 bases separating them. The CDR3 nucleotides read TGTGCCTGGAGTGGGGCAGCTTATCAGCCCCAGCATTTT. Its protein is CAWSGAAYQPQHF.

The rearrangement joins TRBV5-4 to TRBJ2-1, with D possibly matching TRBD1 (5 bases). This CDR3 contains 16 residues. The V gene lost 0 bases and the J gene lost 0 bases, with 10 bases spanning the gap. Per the germline V gene, CDR1 is SGHNT and CDR2 is YYREEE (reference sequence). The CDR3 protein is CASSLAGLSSYNEQFF. CDR3 coding DNA: TGTGCCAGCAGCTTGGCAGGGCTGAGCTCCTACAATGAGCAGTTCTTC.

The J gene is TRBJ1-2, the V gene TRBV19, with 8 bases identical to TRBD1. The CDR3 covers 15 residues. Unmatched junction bases numbered 7, after V lost 3 bases and J lost 4 bases. The germline CDR1 and CDR2 sequences are LNHDA and SQIVND (reference sequence). CDR3 bases: TGTGCCAGTAGTATGCGTGACAGGGGAGGCTATGGCTACACCTTC. Translated, it gives CASSMRDRGGYGYTF.

V is TRBV19 and J is TRBJ1-5, with 7 positions matching TRBD1. CDR1 and CDR2 from the germline V gene are LNHDA and SQIVND (reference sequence). The V and J ends lost 4 bases and 4 bases, in that order; junction bases with no gene match: 4. The CDR3 is 14 residues long. For the CDR3, the DNA is TGTGCCAGTAGTACGGACAGGCTGAATCAGCCCCAGCATTTT. This gives the protein CASSTDRLNQPQHF. The whole variable domain, filled in from reference TRBV19 and TRBJ1-5, reads DGGITQSPKYLFRKEGQNVTLSCEQNLNHDAMYWYRQDPGQGLRLIYYSQIVNDFQKGDIAEGYSVSREKKESFPLTVTSAQKNPTAFYLCASSTDRLNQPQHFGDGTRLSIL.

The rearrangement links TRBV19 to TRBJ1-4; 8 positions agree with TRBD1. Germline V gene sequence: CDR1 LNHDA, CDR2 SQIVND (reference sequence). The CDR3 contains 15 residues. Losses at the gene ends were 10 bases for V and 3 bases for J; bases not matched to a gene: 10. In DNA form, the CDR3 reads TGTGCCACTAAGGGTCAGGGGGCAGCTAATGAAAAACTGTTTTTT. It translates to CATKGQGAANEKLFF.

The chain employs TRBV6-1 and TRBJ2-1, with TRBD1 identical over 9 bases. Germline CDR1 MNHNS, CDR2 SASEGT. CDR3 length: 16 residues. The junction had 6 bases not matched to a gene; V was cut back by 2 bases and J by 4 bases. The CDR3 bases are TGTGCCAGCAGTGAACCACAGGGGGCAAAATACAATGAGCAGTTCTTC. Protein: CASSEPQGAKYNEQFF.

V and J are TRBV2 and TRBJ1-4; 9 positions match TRBD1. Germline loops: CDR1 SNHLY, CDR2 FYNNEI. Trimming removed 6 bases from V and 8 bases from J; junction bases left unmatched: 4. The CDR3 length is 13 residues. This CDR3 reads CASRRDREEKLFF. The CDR3 DNA sequence: TGTGCCAGCAGGAGGGACAGGGAAGAAAAACTGTTTTTT.

The chain combines TRBV6-1 with TRBJ1-2; 11 nucleotides line up with TRBD1. This CDR3 spans 18 amino acids. V lost 3 bases to trimming and J lost 4 bases; unmatched junction nucleotides: 13. Germline CDR1 reads MNHNS; CDR2 reads SASEGT. Here the CDR3 reads CASSDLDRGPIGGYGYTF. The CDR3 DNA follows: TGTGCCAGCAGTGACCTGGACAGGGGGCCAATCGGGGGCTATGGCTACACCTTC.

The rearrangement joins TRBV5-5 to TRBJ1-3; D not certain. This CDR3 spans 16 amino acids. Germline-derived CDR1 and CDR2 are SGHKS and YYEKEE (reference sequence). The germline V and J ends were trimmed by 4 bases and 4 bases, with 18 bases remaining between them. CDR3 in amino acids: CASSPYGGYTGNTIYF. The DNA for the CDR3 is TGTGCCAGCAGCCCCTACGGAGGGTATACAGGAAACACCATATATTTT.

The gene calls are TRBV30 and TRBJ2-3; D perhaps matches TRBD2 (6 bases). This CDR3 contains 17 residues. Trimming removed 0 bases at V and 2 bases at J, with 18 bases between. Germline assignment: CDR1 GTSNPN and CDR2 SVGIG (reference sequence). Written as DNA, the CDR3 is TGTGCCTGGAGTGTACCCCCTCGCGGGAAGTCCACAGATACGCAGTATTTT. This sequence encodes CAWSVPPRGKSTDTQYF.

The J gene is TRBJ2-1, the V gene TRBV7-3, with D possibly matching TRBD2 (7 bases). This CDR3 region has 14 residues. CDR1 is SGHTA and CDR2 is FQGTGA in the germline V gene. The germline V and J ends were trimmed by 5 bases and 9 bases, with 17 bases remaining between them. CDR3 amino acids: CASSPEGGLGEQFF. For the CDR3, the DNA is TGTGCCAGCAGCCCGGAGGGGGGGCTAGGTGAGCAGTTCTTC. Combining the CDR3 with reference TRBV7-3 and TRBJ2-1 gives the whole variable domain GAGVSQTPSNKVTEKGKYVELRCDPISGHTALYWYRQSLGQGPEFLIYFQGTGAADDSGLPNDRFFAVRPEGSVSTLKIQRTERGDSAVYLCASSPEGGLGEQFFGPGTRLTVL.

The chain couples TRBV7-9 to TRBJ1-2; unclear D gene. This CDR3 is 13 amino acids long. Trimming removed 1 base at V and 5 bases at J, with 8 bases between. CDR1 SEHNR and CDR2 FQNEAQ come from the germline V gene (reference sequence). The CDR3 nucleotides read TGTGCCAGCAGCTTAGGAGATGTATATGGCTACACCTTC. It yields the protein CASSLGDVYGYTF.

The chain joins TRBV3-1 (or the pseudogene TRBV3-2) to TRBJ1-5, with 9 bases that match TRBD1. This CDR3 contains 15 residues. Germline assignment: CDR1 LGHDT and CDR2 YNNKEL (reference sequence). V lost 1 base, J lost 5 bases, and 3 bases stayed unmatched. CDR3 sequence reads: CASSQVQGADQPQHF. CDR3 bases: TGTGCCAGCAGCCAAGTACAGGGGGCGGATCAGCCCCAGCATTTT.

This sequence joins TRBV5-1 and TRBJ2-5; no clear D. The ends were cut back, 1 base at V and 5 bases at J, with 3 bases in the middle. Germline lookup yields CDR1 SGHRS and CDR2 YFSETQ. The CDR3 runs to 11 residues. The CDR3 nucleotides are TGCGCCAGCAGCTTGCATGAGACCCAGTACTTC. Translated, it gives CASSLHETQYF.

The chain recombines TRBV5-1 with TRBJ2-1; 13 bases align to TRBD2. The ends lost 0 bases at V and 7 bases at J; junction bases unmatched: 4. CDR1 and CDR2 from the germline V gene are SGHRS and YFSETQ. The CDR3 extends over 16 amino acids. The CDR3 DNA reads TGCGCCAGCAGCTTGGGGGGGACTAGCGGGATGAATGAGCAGTTCTTC. This codes for CASSLGGTSGMNEQFF. Supplemented by reference TRBV5-1 and TRBJ2-1, the full variable domain reads KAGVTQTPRYLIKTRGQQVTLSCSPISGHRSVSWYQQTPGQGLQFLFEYFSETQRNKGNFPGRFSGRQFSNSRSEMNVSTLELGDSALYLCASSLGGTSGMNEQFFGPGTRLTVL.

The gene calls are TRBV24-1 and TRBJ1-2; 9 bases align to TRBD1. CDR1 KGHDR and CDR2 SFDVKD come from the germline V gene. The length of the CDR3 is 15 residues. J gave up 1 base and V 5 bases, and 4 bases lay outside the gene matches. CDR3 coding DNA: TGTGCCACCAGTGGCTCGACAGGGGGTAACTATGGCTACACCTTC. The encoded protein is CATSGSTGGNYGYTF.

This chain links TRBV21-1 with TRBJ1-2. TRBV21-1 is recorded as a pseudogene. The CDR3 extends over 21 amino acids. DNA for the CDR3: TGTGCCAGCAGCAAAGACCTTATGCTGTGGGGGGGTTTACCTAACAACTATGGCTACACCTTC. Encoded protein: CASSKDLMLWGGLPNNYGYTF.

The chain carries TRBV9 and TRBJ2-3, with D possibly being TRBD2 (5 bases). CDR1 SGDLS and CDR2 YYNGEE come from the germline V gene. This CDR3 has 14 amino acids. Trimming stripped 4 bases from V and 5 bases from J, with 14 bases between. The CDR3 protein is CASSPRVFIDTQYF. In DNA, the CDR3 is TGTGCCAGCAGCCCGAGGGTTTTCATAGATACGCAGTATTTT.

The chain uses TRBV19 and TRBJ2-1, with TRBD1 matching over 8 bases. The CDR3 loop spans 15 amino acids. V was clipped by 6 bases and J by 1 base; unmatched bases: 5. Germline V gene lookup returns CDR1 LNHDA and CDR2 SQIVND (reference sequence). CDR3 coding DNA: TGTGCCAGTAGATCGACAGGGGTGTCCTACAATGAGCAGTTCTTC. This encodes CASRSTGVSYNEQFF.

The chain uses TRBV5-1 and TRBJ2-1; 9 nucleotides match TRBD2. This CDR3 has 17 amino acids. With 2 bases clipped from V and 2 bases from J, the junction kept 8 bases outside the gene matches. The germline gives CDR1 SGHRS, CDR2 YFSETQ. CDR3 loop: CASSLQWASGTYNEQFF. The CDR3 DNA reads TGCGCCAGCAGCTTACAGTGGGCTAGCGGGACCTACAATGAGCAGTTCTTC.